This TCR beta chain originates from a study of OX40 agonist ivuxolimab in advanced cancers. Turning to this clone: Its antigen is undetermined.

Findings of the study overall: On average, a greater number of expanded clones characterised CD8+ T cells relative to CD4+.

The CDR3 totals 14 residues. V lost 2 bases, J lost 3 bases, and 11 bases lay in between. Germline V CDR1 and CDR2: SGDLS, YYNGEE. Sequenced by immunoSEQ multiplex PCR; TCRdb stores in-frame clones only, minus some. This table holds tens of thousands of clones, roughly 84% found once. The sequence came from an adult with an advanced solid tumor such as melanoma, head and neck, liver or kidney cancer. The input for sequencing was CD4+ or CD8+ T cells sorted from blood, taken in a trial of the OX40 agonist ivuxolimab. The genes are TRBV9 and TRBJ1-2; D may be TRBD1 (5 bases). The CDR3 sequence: CASSVGQGYYGYTF. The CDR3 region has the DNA TGTGCCAGCAGCGTGGGTCAGGGATACTATGGCTACACCTTC. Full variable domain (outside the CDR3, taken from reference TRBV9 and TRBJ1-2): DSGVTQTPKHLITATGQRVTLRCSPRSGDLSVYWYQQSLDQGLQFLIQYYNGEERAKGNILERFSAQQFPDLHSELNLSSLELGDSALYFCASSVGQGYYGYTFGSGTRLTVV.